The 30 T cell receptor beta chains listed next were all sequenced from one sample in a study of shared clonotypes between healthy human individuals. Clones were read by immunoSEQ multiplex PCR, and TCRdb kept only the in-frame ones, dropping some. Altogether more than 400,000 clones are present, around 96% being singletons, with the ten largest covering 0.06%. The sample taken for sequencing was naive CD4+ T cells sorted from blood. Subset indicated: CD45RA+ positively selected. The receptors here all came from a woman in her 30s in good health.

This sequence joins TRBV7-6 and TRBJ1-1; D unresolved. Germline CDR1 reads SGHVS; CDR2 reads FNYEAQ. This CDR3 spans 15 amino acids. Trimming took off 2 bases at V and 1 base at J, with 11 bases between the two ends. CDR3 sequence reads: CASSLFVGENTEAFF. The CDR3 bases are TGTGCCAGCAGCTTATTTGTTGGAGAGAACACTGAAGCTTTCTTT.

V is TRBV21-1 and J is TRBJ1-4. TRBV21-1 is a listed pseudogene. The CDR3 has 16 residues. Here the CDR3 reads CASIPRGGATNEKLFF. CDR3 bases: TGTGCCAGCATCCCCCGTGGCGGCGCAACTAATGAAAAACTGTTTTTT.

The genes are TRBV2 and TRBJ1-2, with TRBD1 identical over 8 bases. The CDR3 consists of 15 residues. Germline lookup yields CDR1 SNHLY and CDR2 FYNNEI. J lost 8 bases, V lost 0 bases, and 8 bases had no gene match. CDR3 in DNA: TGTGCCAGCAGTGAAGCGCTAGGACAGGGTTTGGGCTACACCTTC. This sequence encodes CASSEALGQGLGYTF.

CDR3 amino acids: CASRDRYNGNQPQHF. The CDR3 coding sequence is TGTGCCAGCAGGGACAGGTATAATGGCAATCAGCCCCAGCATTTT. This chain uses TRBV27 with TRBJ1-5; 7 bases are shared with TRBD1. The CDR3 is 15 residues long. CDR1 is MNHEY and CDR2 is SMNVEV in the germline V gene (reference sequence). The V and J ends lost 6 bases and 2 bases, in that order; junction bases with no gene match: 7.

The CDR3 sequence is CASSGETGGGTEAFF. Here the CDR3 DNA reads TGTGCCAGCAGTGGGGAGACAGGGGGAGGGACTGAAGCTTTCTTT. The rearrangement uses TRBV2 and TRBJ1-1, with TRBD1 matching 9 bases. Germline CDR1 and CDR2: SNHLY and FYNNEI. V shed 4 bases, J shed 5 bases, and the junction held 8 bases outside the gene matches. The CDR3 extends over 15 amino acids. Supplemented by reference TRBV2 and TRBJ1-1, the full variable domain reads EPEVTQTPSHQVTQMGQEVILRCVPISNHLYFYWYRQILGQKVEFLVSFYNNEISEKSEIFDDQFSVERPDGSNFTLKIRSTKLEDSAMYFCASSGETGGGTEAFFGQGTRLTVV.

The chain is built from TRBV27 and TRBJ1-4; D call uncertain. The CDR3 has 13 amino acids. Per the germline V gene, CDR1 is MNHEY and CDR2 is SMNVEV (reference sequence). Between the trimmed V and J ends, which lost 5 bases and 8 bases, there was a span of 12 bases. The CDR3 here is CASSPYTEEKLFF. In DNA, the CDR3 is TGTGCCAGCAGTCCGTACACCGAGGAAAAACTGTTTTTT. Full variable domain (outside the CDR3, taken from reference TRBV27 and TRBJ1-4): EAQVTQNPRYLITVTGKKLTVTCSQNMNHEYMSWYRQDPGLGLRQIYYSMNVEVTDKGDVPEGYKVSRKEKRNFPLILESPSPNQTSLYFCASSPYTEEKLFFGSGTQLSVL.

The chain carries TRBV5-1 and TRBJ2-2; no firm D call. V shed 1 base and J shed 3 bases, with 7 bases lying between them. The CDR3 runs 14 residues. Germline V gene lookup returns CDR1 SGHRS and CDR2 YFSETQ. The CDR3 nucleotides read TGCGCCAGCAGCTTGAGAACATACACCGGGGAGCTGTTTTTT. It is translated as CASSLRTYTGELFF.

J is TRBJ2-3 and V is TRBV5-8; the D gene is possibly TRBD2 (7 bases). The CDR3 totals 15 residues. V shed 2 bases and J shed 5 bases, with 15 bases lying between them. The germline CDR1 and CDR2 sequences are SGHTS and YDEGEE. The CDR3 nucleotides read TGTGCCAGCAGCTTTCGGGGGGCGGCCGAAGATACGCAGTATTTT. Translation gives CASSFRGAAEDTQYF.

CDR3 DNA: TGTGCCAGCAGCTTACGATCCTGGACTAGCGGGAGATGGGGATCGGGTAATGAGCAGTTCTTC. This gives the protein CASSLRSWTSGRWGSGNEQFF. The rearrangement joins TRBV7-8 to TRBJ2-1, with TRBD2 matching over 13 bases. Trimming at V came to 2 bases and at J to 7 bases, leaving 20 bases not matched to a gene. In germline, CDR1 is SGHVS, CDR2 FQNEAQ. This CDR3 comprises 21 residues.

The chain is built from TRBV7-9 and TRBJ2-3; TRBD1 is a possible D gene (6 bases). CDR3 length equals 14 residues. Germline loops: CDR1 SEHNR, CDR2 FQNEAQ (reference sequence). The ends were cut back, 5 bases at V and 1 base at J, with 10 bases in the middle. CDR3 DNA: TGTGCCAGCAGCACACAGGGCCGCACAGATACGCAGTATTTT. It encodes CASSTQGRTDTQYF.

The V gene is TRBV27, the J gene TRBJ2-2, with 11 bases matching TRBD2. This CDR3 is 19 amino acids long. The germline V gene encodes CDR1 MNHEY and CDR2 SMNVEV (reference sequence). V was clipped by 5 bases and J by 0 bases; unmatched bases: 11. The CDR3 reads CASSLLAGGISTNTGELFF. CDR3 DNA: TGTGCCAGCAGTCTTCTAGCGGGAGGAATTAGTACGAACACCGGGGAGCTGTTTTTT.

The V gene is TRBV28, the J gene TRBJ2-7, with 16 nucleotides matching TRBD2. The CDR3 is 16 residues long. Germline trimming cut 5 bases from V and 2 bases from J; bases unmatched to any gene: 3. Per the germline V gene, CDR1 is MDHEN and CDR2 is SYDVKM. The DNA for the CDR3 is TGTGCCAGCAGTGGGGGACTAGCGGGAGGGACCTACGAGCAGTACTTC. Amino acid sequence: CASSGGLAGGTYEQYF.

The CDR3 coding sequence is TGCGCCAGCAGCCGTGGGTTAAGGGCTGAAAAACTGTTTTTT. Translation: CASSRGLRAEKLFF. This chain links TRBV5-1 with TRBJ1-4; D gene unclear. The CDR3 contains 14 residues. V lost 4 bases and J lost 7, with 14 bases in between. Germline V gives CDR1 SGHRS, CDR2 YFSETQ.

The rearrangement uses TRBV10-1 and TRBJ2-5, with D possibly being TRBD2 (6 bases). The end of the DNA is better explained by TRBJ2-7, so the J call may be wrong. This CDR3 is 13 amino acids long. Germline-derived CDR1 and CDR2 are WNHNN and SYGVQD (reference sequence). CDR3 residues: CASSESSGYEQYF. Here the CDR3 DNA reads TGCGCCAGCAGTGAGTCTAGCGGCTACGAGCAGTACTTC.

The chain carries TRBV19 and TRBJ1-5; unclear D gene. Between the trimmed V and J ends, which lost 3 bases and 5 bases, there was a span of 8 bases. The germline gives CDR1 LNHDA, CDR2 SQIVND (reference sequence). This CDR3 region has 13 residues. CDR3 coding DNA: TGTGCCAGTAGTATTCCACTTTATCAGCCCCAGCATTTT. This gives the protein CASSIPLYQPQHF.

This sequence joins TRBV9 and TRBJ2-3; 7 nucleotides align to TRBD2. The CDR3 has 16 amino acids. CDR1 is SGDLS, CDR2 YYNGEE, per germline. V dropped 7 bases and J dropped 5; count of bases not matched to a gene: 16. The DNA of the CDR3 is TGTGCCAGCGGACCCGGGGTAGCGGGCCCACGAGATACGCAGTATTTT. Protein: CASGPGVAGPRDTQYF.

The rearrangement uses TRBV5-4 and TRBJ2-5, with a possible D match to TRBD1 (5 bases). The V gene's germline CDR1 is SGHNT and CDR2 YYREEE (reference sequence). The CDR3 totals 14 residues. V dropped 0 bases and J dropped 4 bases, with 10 bases sitting between them. In DNA form, the CDR3 reads TGTGCCAGCAGCTTGGTGGTTCAGGGAGAGACCCAGTACTTC. Residues: CASSLVVQGETQYF.

The chain has TRBV28 and TRBJ2-7, with no clear D. Germline V gene lookup returns CDR1 MDHEN and CDR2 SYDVKM. V gave up 2 bases and J gave up 4 bases, with 6 bases separating them. This CDR3 region has 12 residues. The CDR3 protein is CASSLNVYEQYF. CDR3 DNA sequence: TGTGCCAGCAGTTTAAACGTTTACGAGCAGTACTTC. Full variable domain (missing parts from reference TRBV28 and TRBJ2-7): DVKVTQSSRYLVKRTGEKVFLECVQDMDHENMFWYRQDPGLGLRLIYFSYDVKMKEKGDIPEGYSVSREKKERFSLILESASTNQTSMYLCASSLNVYEQYFGPGTRLTVT.

This chain joins TRBV28 and TRBJ2-1, with 10 bases identical to TRBD2. The CDR3 is 18 amino acids. Germline V lookup: CDR1 MDHEN, CDR2 SYDVKM. The ends lost 1 base at V and 9 bases at J; junction bases unmatched: 15. Written as DNA, the CDR3 is TGTGCCAGCAGTTTATTGACCTTTAGCGGGAGGTGGCCGAGTGAGCAGTTCTTC. Its translation is CASSLLTFSGRWPSEQFF.

The rearrangement joins TRBV5-4 to TRBJ2-3, with TRBD2 identical over 12 bases. V gave up 3 bases and J gave up 4 bases; unmatched junction bases: 6. The germline V gene has CDR1 SGHNT and CDR2 YYREEE (reference sequence). This CDR3 is built from 16 residues. CDR3 sequence: CASSWKTSGRPDTQYF. The CDR3 nucleotides read TGTGCCAGCAGCTGGAAGACTAGCGGGAGACCAGATACGCAGTATTTT. Combining the CDR3 with reference TRBV5-4 and TRBJ2-3 gives the whole variable domain ETGVTQSPTHLIKTRGQQVTLRCSSQSGHNTVSWYQQALGQGPQFIFQYYREEENGRGNFPPRFSGLQFPNYSSELNVNALELDDSALYLCASSWKTSGRPDTQYFGPGTRLTVL.

The chain has TRBV28 and TRBJ2-7, with TRBD1 matching over 9 bases. J was trimmed by 0 bases and V by 7 bases; bases with no gene match: 4. Germline V lookup: CDR1 MDHEN, CDR2 SYDVKM. The CDR3 has 14 residues. The CDR3 DNA reads TGTGCCAGCAACGGACAGGGGAGCTCCTACGAGCAGTACTTC. Amino acids: CASNGQGSSYEQYF.

This clone was found a few times. The chain carries TRBV2 and TRBJ1-1; a weak D match, TRBD1 (6 bases). The V end was cut by 4 bases, the J end by 5 bases, with 11 bases between. The CDR3 length is 13 residues. Germline V gene data show CDR1 as SNHLY and CDR2 as FYNNEI. DNA for the CDR3: TGTGCCAGCAGTGCACAGGGAGCGACTGAAGCTTTCTTT. Encoded protein: CASSAQGATEAFF.

This clone was seen only once. The chain joins TRBV5-1 to TRBJ1-2; 7 positions match TRBD1. Germline V gene data show CDR1 as SGHRS and CDR2 as YFSETQ. The V and J ends lost 4 bases and 8 bases, in that order; junction bases with no gene match: 11. This CDR3 has 14 residues. The DNA of the CDR3 is TGCGCCAGCAGCCTACATGCAGGGGGAAGCGGCTACACCTTC. Encoded protein: CASSLHAGGSGYTF.

The chain employs TRBV2 and TRBJ2-5; 8 bases are shared with TRBD1. The J call is doubtful: the DNA matches TRBJ2-7 better. Germline loops: CDR1 SNHLY, CDR2 FYNNEI. The CDR3 extends over 12 amino acids. The CDR3 here is CASSRDRYEQYF. CDR3 DNA sequence: TGTGCCAGCAGCCGGGACAGGTACGAGCAGTACTTC.

The chain recombines TRBV2 with TRBJ2-5, with D perhaps TRBD2 (5 bases). The CDR3 is made up of 14 amino acids. V was trimmed by 4 bases and J by 7 bases, leaving 16 bases between them. Germline CDR1 SNHLY, CDR2 FYNNEI. The CDR3 here is CASSGIVTMGTQYF. For the CDR3, the DNA is TGTGCCAGCAGTGGCATAGTGACTATGGGGACCCAGTACTTC.

The chain uses TRBV5-1 and TRBJ2-7, with D perhaps TRBD1 or TRBD2 (5 bases each). The V end was cut by 5 bases, the J end by 6 bases, with 18 bases between. The CDR3 loop spans 14 amino acids. Germline V CDR1 and CDR2: SGHRS, YFSETQ. The CDR3: CASSGTQGRGEQYF. DNA of the CDR3: TGCGCCAGCAGTGGGACCCAGGGAAGGGGCGAGCAGTACTTC.

The rearrangement joins TRBV10-3 to TRBJ2-2; D not resolved. The CDR3 loop spans 14 amino acids. Germline lookup yields CDR1 ENHRY and CDR2 SYGVKD. V dropped 10 bases and J dropped 4 bases, with 16 bases sitting between them. The CDR3 DNA reads TGTGCCACCCGGACGACTCAAGTCACCGGGGAGCTGTTTTTT. It yields the protein CATRTTQVTGELFF.

This clone was seen only once. This sequence joins TRBV5-4 and TRBJ2-2, with D hard to call. CDR1 SGHNT and CDR2 YYREEE come from the germline V gene (reference sequence). The ends were cut back, 3 bases at V and 0 bases at J, with 12 bases in the middle. The CDR3 has 16 amino acids. DNA of the CDR3: TGTGCCAGCAGCTATTTTACCGGCCCGAACACCGGGGAGCTGTTTTTT. It specifies CASSYFTGPNTGELFF. Complete variable domain (other parts from reference TRBV5-4 and TRBJ2-2): ETGVTQSPTHLIKTRGQQVTLRCSSQSGHNTVSWYQQALGQGPQFIFQYYREEENGRGNFPPRFSGLQFPNYSSELNVNALELDDSALYLCASSYFTGPNTGELFFGEGSRLTVL.

The CDR3 sequence: CASQDITDTQYF. The DNA of the CDR3 is TGCGCCTCCCAAGATATAACCGATACGCAGTATTTT. The chain couples TRBV10-1 to TRBJ2-3; D not certain. Germline V gene data show CDR1 as WNHNN and CDR2 as SYGVQD (reference sequence). The CDR3 extends over 12 amino acids. V gave up 11 bases and J gave up 6 bases, with 15 bases separating them.

This clone was seen only once. This rearrangement joins TRBV5-1 to TRBJ2-7; 8 bases agree with TRBD1. Germline loops: CDR1 SGHRS, CDR2 YFSETQ. The junction had 3 bases not matched to a gene; V was cut back by 4 bases and J by 6 bases. This CDR3 has 12 amino acids. CDR3 in amino acids: CASSPGQGEQYF. The CDR3 nucleotides read TGCGCCAGCAGCCCTGGACAGGGCGAGCAGTACTTC.